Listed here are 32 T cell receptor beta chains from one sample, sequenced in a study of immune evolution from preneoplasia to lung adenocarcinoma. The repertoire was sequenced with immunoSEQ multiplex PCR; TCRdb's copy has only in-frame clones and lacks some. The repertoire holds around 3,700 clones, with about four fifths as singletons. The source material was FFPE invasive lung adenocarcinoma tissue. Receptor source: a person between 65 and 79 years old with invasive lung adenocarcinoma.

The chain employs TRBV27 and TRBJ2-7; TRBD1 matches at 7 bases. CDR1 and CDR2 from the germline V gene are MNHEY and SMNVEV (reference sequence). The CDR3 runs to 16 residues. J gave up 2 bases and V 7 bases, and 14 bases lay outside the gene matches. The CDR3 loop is CASNSTGSPRPYEQYF. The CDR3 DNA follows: TGTGCCAGCAACTCGACAGGGTCCCCTCGTCCCTACGAGCAGTACTTC.

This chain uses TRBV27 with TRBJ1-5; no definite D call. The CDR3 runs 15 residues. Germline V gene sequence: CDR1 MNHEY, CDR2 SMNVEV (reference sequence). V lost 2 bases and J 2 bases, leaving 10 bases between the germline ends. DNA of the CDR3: TGTGCCAGCAGTTTAATGGGGTATGGCAATCAGCCCCAGCATTTT. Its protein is CASSLMGYGNQPQHF.

The CDR3 DNA reads TGTGCCATCAGTCTGGAGATAGCGGTAGACAATGAGCAGTTCTTC. Residues: CAISLEIAVDNEQFF. This rearrangement joins TRBV10-3 to TRBJ2-1; possibly TRBD2 for D (6 bases). CDR1 and CDR2 from the germline V gene are ENHRY and SYGVKD. The CDR3 contains 15 residues. Trimming shortened V by 5 bases and J by 5 bases, and 16 bases separated the two germline ends.

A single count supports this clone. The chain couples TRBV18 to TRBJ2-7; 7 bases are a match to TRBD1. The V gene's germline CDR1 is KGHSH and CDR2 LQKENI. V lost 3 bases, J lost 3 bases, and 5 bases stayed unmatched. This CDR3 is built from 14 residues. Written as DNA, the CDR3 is TGTGCCAGCTCACCTAGACAGGGTGTCTACGAGCAGTACTTC. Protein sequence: CASSPRQGVYEQYF.

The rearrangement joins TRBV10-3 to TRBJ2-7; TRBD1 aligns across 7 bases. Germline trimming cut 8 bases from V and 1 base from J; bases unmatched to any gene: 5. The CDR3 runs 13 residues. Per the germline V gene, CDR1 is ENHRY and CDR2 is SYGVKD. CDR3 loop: CAIEGQDSYEQYF. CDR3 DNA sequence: TGTGCCATCGAAGGACAGGATTCCTACGAGCAGTACTTC.

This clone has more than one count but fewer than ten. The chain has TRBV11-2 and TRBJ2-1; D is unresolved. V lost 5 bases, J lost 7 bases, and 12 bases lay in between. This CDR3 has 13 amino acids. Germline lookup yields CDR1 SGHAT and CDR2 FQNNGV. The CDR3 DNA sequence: TGTGCCAGCAGCCGCATCGCCAGTAATGAGCAGTTCTTC. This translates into CASSRIASNEQFF.

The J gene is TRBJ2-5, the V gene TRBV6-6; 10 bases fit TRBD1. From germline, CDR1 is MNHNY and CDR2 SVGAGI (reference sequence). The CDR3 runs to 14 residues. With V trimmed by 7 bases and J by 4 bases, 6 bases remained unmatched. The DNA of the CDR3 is TGTGCCAGCACCTATGGGACAGGGGCAGAGACCCAGTACTTC. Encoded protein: CASTYGTGAETQYF.

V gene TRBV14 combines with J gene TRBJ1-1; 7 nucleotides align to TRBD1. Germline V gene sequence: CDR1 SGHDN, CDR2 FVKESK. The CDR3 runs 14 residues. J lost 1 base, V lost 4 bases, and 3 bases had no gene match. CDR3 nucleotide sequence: TGTGCCAGCAGCCCAGACAGGGAGAACACTGAAGCTTTCTTT. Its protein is CASSPDRENTEAFF.

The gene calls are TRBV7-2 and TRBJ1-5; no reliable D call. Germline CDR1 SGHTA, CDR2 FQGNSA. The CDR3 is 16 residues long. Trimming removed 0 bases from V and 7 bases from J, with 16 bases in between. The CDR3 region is CASSLAPRSGGQPQHF. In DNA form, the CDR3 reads TGTGCCAGCAGCTTAGCCCCTAGATCCGGTGGGCAGCCCCAGCATTTT.

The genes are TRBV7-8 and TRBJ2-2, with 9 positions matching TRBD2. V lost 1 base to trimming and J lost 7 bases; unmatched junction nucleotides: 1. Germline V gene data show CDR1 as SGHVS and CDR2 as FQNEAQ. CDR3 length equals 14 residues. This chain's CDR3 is CASSLGGRDGELFF. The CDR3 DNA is TGTGCCAGCAGCTTAGGCGGGAGGGACGGGGAGCTGTTTTTT.

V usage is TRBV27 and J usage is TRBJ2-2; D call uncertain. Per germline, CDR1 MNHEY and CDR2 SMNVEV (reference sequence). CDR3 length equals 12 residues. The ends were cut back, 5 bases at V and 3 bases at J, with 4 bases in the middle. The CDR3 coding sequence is TGTGCCAGCAGTCCGTACACCGGGGAGCTGTTTTTT. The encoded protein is CASSPYTGELFF.

The CDR3 reads CASSRVTGELFF. For the CDR3, the DNA is TGTGCCAGCTCACGAGTGACCGGGGAGCTGTTTTTT. V and J are TRBV18 and TRBJ2-2; D is uncertain. The CDR3 is 12 amino acids. V lost 4 bases and J 5 bases, leaving 5 bases between the germline ends. Germline V CDR1 and CDR2: KGHSH, LQKENI.

The CDR3 nucleotides read TGTGCCAGCAGTAAAACAGGGGGCCCCCCCGAAGCTTTCTTT. Amino acid sequence: CASSKTGGPPEAFF. The chain links TRBV6-5 to TRBJ1-1; 9 positions match TRBD1. The ends lost 5 bases at V and 8 bases at J; junction bases unmatched: 9. The CDR3 runs to 14 residues. The germline V gene has CDR1 MNHEY and CDR2 SVGAGI.

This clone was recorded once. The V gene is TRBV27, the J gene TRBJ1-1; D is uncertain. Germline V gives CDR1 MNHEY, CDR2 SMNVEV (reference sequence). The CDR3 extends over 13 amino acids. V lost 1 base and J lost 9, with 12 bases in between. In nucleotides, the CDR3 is TGTGCCAGCAGTTTATTGGGAGGAAATCAAGCTTTCTTT. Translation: CASSLLGGNQAFF.

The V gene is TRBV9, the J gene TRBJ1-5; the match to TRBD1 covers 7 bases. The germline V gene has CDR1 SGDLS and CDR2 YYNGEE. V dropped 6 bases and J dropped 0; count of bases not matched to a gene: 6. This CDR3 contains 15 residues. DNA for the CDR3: TGTGCCAGCAACCAGACAGGGTATAGCAATCAGCCCCAGCATTTT. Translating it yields CASNQTGYSNQPQHF.

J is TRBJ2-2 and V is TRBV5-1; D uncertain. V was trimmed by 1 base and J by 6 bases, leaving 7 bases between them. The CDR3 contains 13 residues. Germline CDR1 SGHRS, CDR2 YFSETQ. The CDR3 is CASSLSMAGELFF. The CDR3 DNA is TGCGCCAGCAGCTTGAGTATGGCCGGGGAGCTGTTTTTT.

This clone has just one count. The CDR3 reads CASSPGDGSNGETQYF. In DNA, the CDR3 is TGTGCCAGCAGCCCCGGGGACGGGAGCAATGGGGAGACCCAGTACTTC. This chain connects TRBV9 to TRBJ2-5; possible D gene TRBD2, 6 bases. With 4 bases removed from V and 5 bases from J, the gap between germline ends came to 21 bases. The CDR3 extends over 16 amino acids. CDR1 and CDR2 (germline): SGDLS, YYNGEE. Looking up the rest from reference TRBV9 and TRBJ2-5 gives the full variable domain: DSGVTQTPKHLITATGQRVTLRCSPRSGDLSVYWYQQSLDQGLQFLIQYYNGEERAKGNILERFSAQQFPDLHSELNLSSLELGDSALYFCASSPGDGSNGETQYFGPGTRLLVL.

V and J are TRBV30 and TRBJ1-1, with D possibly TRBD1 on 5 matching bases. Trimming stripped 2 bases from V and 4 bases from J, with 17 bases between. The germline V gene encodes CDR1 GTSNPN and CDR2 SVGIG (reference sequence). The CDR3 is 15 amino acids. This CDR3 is CAWSRWGGGSTEAFF. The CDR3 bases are TGTGCCTGGAGTCGCTGGGGGGGAGGGAGCACTGAAGCTTTCTTT.

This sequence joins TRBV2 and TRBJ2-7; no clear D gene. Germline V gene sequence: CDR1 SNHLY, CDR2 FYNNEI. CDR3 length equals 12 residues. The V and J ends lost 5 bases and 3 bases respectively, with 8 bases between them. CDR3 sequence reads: CASSPHLYEQYF. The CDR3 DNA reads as TGTGCCAGCAGTCCACACCTCTACGAGCAGTACTTC.

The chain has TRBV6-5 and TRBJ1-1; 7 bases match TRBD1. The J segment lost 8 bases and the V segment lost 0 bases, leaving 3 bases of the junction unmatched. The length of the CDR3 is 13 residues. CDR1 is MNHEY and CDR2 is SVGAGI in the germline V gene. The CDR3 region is CASSYSSRGEAFF. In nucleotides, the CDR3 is TGTGCCAGCAGTTACTCGAGCAGGGGGGAAGCTTTCTTT.

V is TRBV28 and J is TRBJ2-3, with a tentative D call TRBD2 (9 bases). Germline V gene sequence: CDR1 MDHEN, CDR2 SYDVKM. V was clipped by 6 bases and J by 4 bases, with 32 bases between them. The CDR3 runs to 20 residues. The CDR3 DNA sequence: TGTGCCAGCAGAACCGCAAGGACAGGGCGGCGGGAGGGCCTCCCAGATACGCAGTATTTT. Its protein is CASRTARTGRREGLPDTQYF.

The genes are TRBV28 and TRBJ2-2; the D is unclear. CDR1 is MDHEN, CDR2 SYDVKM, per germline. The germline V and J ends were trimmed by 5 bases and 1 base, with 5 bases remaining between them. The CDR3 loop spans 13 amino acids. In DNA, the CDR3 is TGTGCCAGCAGTACTAAGAACACCGGGGAGCTGTTTTTT. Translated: CASSTKNTGELFF.

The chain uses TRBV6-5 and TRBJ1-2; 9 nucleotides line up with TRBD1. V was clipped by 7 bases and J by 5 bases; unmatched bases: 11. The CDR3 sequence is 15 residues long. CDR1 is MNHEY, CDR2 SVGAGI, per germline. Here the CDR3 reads CASNSQAGTGYGYTF. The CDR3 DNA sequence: TGTGCCAGCAACTCTCAGGCCGGGACAGGGTATGGCTACACCTTC.

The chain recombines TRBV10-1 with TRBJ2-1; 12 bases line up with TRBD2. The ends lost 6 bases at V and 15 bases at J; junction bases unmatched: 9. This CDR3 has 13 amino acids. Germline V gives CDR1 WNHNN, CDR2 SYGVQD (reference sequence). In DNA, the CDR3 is TGCGCCAGCAGCCCTGAGACTAGCGGGAGTCCGTTCTTC. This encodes CASSPETSGSPFF.

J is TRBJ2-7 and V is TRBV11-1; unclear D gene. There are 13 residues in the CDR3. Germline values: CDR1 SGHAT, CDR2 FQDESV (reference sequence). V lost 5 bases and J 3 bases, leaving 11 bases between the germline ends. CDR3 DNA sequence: TGTGCCAGCAGCGTTGGGCTTCGCTACGAGCAGTACTTC. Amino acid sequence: CASSVGLRYEQYF. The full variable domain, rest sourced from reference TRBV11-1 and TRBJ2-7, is EAEVAQSPRYKITEKSQAVAFWCDPISGHATLYWYRQILGQGPELLVQFQDESVVDDSQLPKDRFSAERLKGVDSTLKIQPAELGDSAMYLCASSVGLRYEQYFGPGTRLTVT.

CDR3 protein: CASSLSGWLDNEQFF. The CDR3 nucleotides are TGTGCCAGCAGCTTAAGTGGCTGGCTTGACAATGAGCAGTTCTTC. The chain employs TRBV7-9 and TRBJ2-1; no reliable D call. Germline CDR1 SEHNR, CDR2 FQNEAQ (reference sequence). Trimming left V 2 bases short and J 5 bases short, with 13 bases between. This CDR3 comprises 15 residues.

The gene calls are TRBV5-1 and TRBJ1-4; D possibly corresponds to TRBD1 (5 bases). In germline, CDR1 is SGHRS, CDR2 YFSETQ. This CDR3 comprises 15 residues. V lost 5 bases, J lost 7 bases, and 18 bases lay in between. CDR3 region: CASSLLAGSGEKLFF. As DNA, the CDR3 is TGCGCCAGCAGTTTGTTAGCAGGGAGCGGTGAAAAACTGTTTTTT.

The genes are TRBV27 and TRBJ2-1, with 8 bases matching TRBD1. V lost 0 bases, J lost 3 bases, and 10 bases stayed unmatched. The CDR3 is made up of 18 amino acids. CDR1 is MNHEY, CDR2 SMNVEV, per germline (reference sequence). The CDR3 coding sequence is TGTGCCAGCAGTTTATCGTCATTAAGGACAGGGATCTACAATGAGCAGTTCTTC. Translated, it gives CASSLSSLRTGIYNEQFF.

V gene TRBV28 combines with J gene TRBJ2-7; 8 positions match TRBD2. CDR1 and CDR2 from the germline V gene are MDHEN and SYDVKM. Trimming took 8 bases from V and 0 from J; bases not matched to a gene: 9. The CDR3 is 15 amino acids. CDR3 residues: CASVKAGVGSYEQYF. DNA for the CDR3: TGTGCCAGCGTGAAAGCGGGAGTGGGCTCCTACGAGCAGTACTTC.

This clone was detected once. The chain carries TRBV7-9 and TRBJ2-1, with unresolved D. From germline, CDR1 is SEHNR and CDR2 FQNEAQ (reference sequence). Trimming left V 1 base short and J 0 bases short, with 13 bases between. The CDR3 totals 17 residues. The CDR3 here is CASSLVQRLSSYNEQFF. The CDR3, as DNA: TGTGCCAGCAGCTTAGTGCAGCGCTTGAGCTCCTACAATGAGCAGTTCTTC.

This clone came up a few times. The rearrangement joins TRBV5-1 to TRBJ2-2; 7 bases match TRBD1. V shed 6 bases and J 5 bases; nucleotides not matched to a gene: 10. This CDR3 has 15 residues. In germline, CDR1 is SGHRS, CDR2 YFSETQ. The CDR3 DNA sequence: TGCGCCAGCACCCAAAGGGGACAGCCGACCGGGGAGCTGTTTTTT. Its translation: CASTQRGQPTGELFF.

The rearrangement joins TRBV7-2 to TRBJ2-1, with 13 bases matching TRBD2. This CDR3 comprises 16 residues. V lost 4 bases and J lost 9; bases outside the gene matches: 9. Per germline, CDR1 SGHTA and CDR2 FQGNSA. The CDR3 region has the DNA TGTGCCAGCAGCTCAGCAGGACTAGCGGGAGCGCGTGAGCAGTTCTTC. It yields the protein CASSSAGLAGAREQFF.